Reported below is one T cell receptor beta chain. Its antigen remains unidentified. This specimen belongs to a study of metastatic and nonmetastatic thyroid tumors. About the study: A comparison of repertoires was made across blood and tumor or nodule tissue from malignant and benign thyroid patients. Study observations and caveats: The reported finding was significantly higher TCR beta diversity in malignant thyroid tumors relative to benign nodules, in blood and tumor.

Methods used by the authors: The study took CDR3 differences across clinicopathological groups and made a distant-metastasis classifier for papillary thyroid cancer from them. TCRdb re-called the PCR reads with MiXCR. TCRdb's processing, not the authors' own work, is the source of the V and J calls. Seen here are some 12,000 clones, under 25% observed once, and the top ten hold 12% to 15%. There were no patients who had received any treatment before thyroid surgery. Germline assignment: CDR1 MNHEY and CDR2 SMNVEV (reference sequence). Trimming stripped 2 bases from V and 10 bases from J, with 14 bases between. The CDR3 covers 13 residues.

J is TRBJ1-1 and V is TRBV27; D is ambiguous. Sequenced: adjacent normal tissue. The sequence derives from a female donor with papillary thyroid cancer or a benign thyroid nodule (not recorded which). Some clones in this sample may be carry-over from other donors' samples. The CDR3 DNA reads as TGTGCCAGCAGTTTAAGTTGTCCAGCTGGAGCTTTCTTT. Translation: CASSLSCPAGAFF.